This entry lists 5 T cell receptor beta chains sequenced from one sample in a study of T cells in Graves' hyperthyroidism and ophthalmopathy. Regions amplified from RNA transcripts were the TCR beta CDR3 regions. HTBI primers were the set used in a first-round RT-PCR of the TCR CDR3. Via MiXCR, TCRdb re-called the multiplex PCR reads, giving one row per CDR3 protein. The sample lists 250,000 or so distinct CDR3 sequences, about 15% occurring once. Sample: blood. The receptors shown here come from a woman younger than 35 with Graves' ophthalmopathy.

This clonotype has at least ten counts. The chain employs TRBV5-1 and TRBJ1-6, with 7 bases identical to TRBD1. V dropped 3 bases and J dropped 6; count of bases not matched to a gene: 6. The CDR3 consists of 15 residues. The V gene's germline CDR1 is SGHRS and CDR2 YFSETQ. The CDR3 loop is CASSSGDRSNSPLHF. For the CDR3, the DNA is TGCGCCAGCAGCTCAGGGGACAGATCTAATTCACCCCTCCACTTT.

The V and J genes are TRBV2 and TRBJ2-7, with D hard to call. With 5 bases removed from V and 6 bases from J, the gap between germline ends came to 17 bases. Germline V CDR1 and CDR2: SNHLY, FYNNEI. The CDR3 loop spans 14 amino acids. CDR3 sequence reads: CASSRSIGTVEQYF. In nucleotides, the CDR3 is TGTGCCAGCAGTAGGAGCATTGGAACGGTCGAGCAGTACTTC.

This clonotype was recorded many times. The chain couples TRBV11-3 to TRBJ2-1; D could derive from TRBD1 or TRBD2 (5 bases each). CDR1 is SGHNT and CDR2 is YENEEA in the germline V gene. CDR3 size: 19 residues. V was pared by 4 bases and J by 2 bases, with 24 bases between. CDR3 nucleotides: TGTGCCAGCAGCTCTAGCCGGGTAACGAAGAGGGGAACCTACAATGAGCAGTTCTTC. This sequence encodes CASSSSRVTKRGTYNEQFF.

Many counts were recorded for this clonotype. V and J are TRBV10-3 and TRBJ2-7, with a tentative D call TRBD2 (6 bases). The CDR3 extends over 14 amino acids. Trimming removed 6 bases from V and 0 bases from J, with 12 bases in between. CDR1 and CDR2 (germline): ENHRY, SYGVKD. In nucleotides, the CDR3 is TGTGCCATCAGGGGGGACTTAGGCTCCTACGAGCAGTACTTC. Translating it yields CAIRGDLGSYEQYF.

This clonotype was counted ten times or more. The chain links TRBV11-2 to TRBJ2-3; D gene unclear. With 0 bases removed from V and 5 bases from J, the gap between germline ends came to 0 bases. The CDR3 is 11 amino acids. Germline V gives CDR1 SGHAT, CDR2 FQNNGV. This CDR3 is CASSLEDTQYF. The CDR3 coding sequence is TGTGCCAGCAGCTTAGAAGATACGCAGTATTTT.